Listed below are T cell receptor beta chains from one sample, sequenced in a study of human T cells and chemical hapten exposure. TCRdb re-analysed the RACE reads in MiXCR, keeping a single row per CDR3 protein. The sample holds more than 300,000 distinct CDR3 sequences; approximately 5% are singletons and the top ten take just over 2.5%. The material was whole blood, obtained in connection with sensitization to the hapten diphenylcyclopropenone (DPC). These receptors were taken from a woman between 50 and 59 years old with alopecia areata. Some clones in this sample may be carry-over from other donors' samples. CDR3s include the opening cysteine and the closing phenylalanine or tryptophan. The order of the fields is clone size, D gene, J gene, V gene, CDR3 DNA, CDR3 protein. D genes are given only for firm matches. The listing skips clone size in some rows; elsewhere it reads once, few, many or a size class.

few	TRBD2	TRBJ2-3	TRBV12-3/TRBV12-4	TGTGCCAGCAGTACGGGACTAGCGGGGGGGGCAGATACGCAGTATTTT	CASSTGLAGGADTQYF
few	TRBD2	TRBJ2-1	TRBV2	TGTGCCAGCGGTTCCGGGACTAGCAAACACAATGAGCAGTTCTTC	CASGSGTSKHNEQFF
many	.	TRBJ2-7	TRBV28	TGTGCCAGCAGTTGGGCGTCCTACGAGCAGTACTTC	CASSWASYEQYF
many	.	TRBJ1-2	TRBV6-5	TGTGCCAGCAGTCCGGGACCGTCTAACTATGGCTACACCTTC	CASSPGPSNYGYTF
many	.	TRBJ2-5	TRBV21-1	TGTGCCAGCAGCAAAGGCATGCCTAGCGGGATACGGGAGACCCAGTACTTC	CASSKGMPSGIRETQYF
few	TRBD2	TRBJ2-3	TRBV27	TGTGCCAGCAGTCCACTAGCGGGAGGGCTGGCAGATACGCAGTATTTT	CASSPLAGGLADTQYF
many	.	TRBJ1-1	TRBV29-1	TGCAGCGTTGAAGATTACGAGGGTCGAGGTACTGAAGCTTTCTTT	CSVEDYEGRGTEAFF
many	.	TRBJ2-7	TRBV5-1	TGCGCCAGCAGCTTGGATCATTGGCCGCAGTACTTC	CASSLDHWPQYF
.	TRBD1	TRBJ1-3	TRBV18	TGTGCCAGCTCACCACCGGGACAGGGCGCAAACACCATATATTTT	CASSPPGQGANTIYF
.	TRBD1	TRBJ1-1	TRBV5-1	TGCGCCAGCAGCCCCGGGACAGATAGGGGAGCTTTCTTT	CASSPGTDRGAFF
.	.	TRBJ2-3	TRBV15	TGTGCCACCAGCAGAGATCACGGCGGGGGCACAGATACGCAGTATTTT	CATSRDHGGGTDTQYF
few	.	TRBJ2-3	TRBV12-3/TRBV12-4	TGTGCCAGCAGTTTTAATGGACGGAGAAGCGCCCTTTTAGATACGCAGTATTTT	CASSFNGRRSALLDTQYF
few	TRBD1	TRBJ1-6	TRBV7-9	TGTGCCAGCGGACAGGGTAATTCACCCCTCCACTTT	CASGQGNSPLHF
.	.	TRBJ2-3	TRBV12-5	TGTGCTAGTGGTCCTGTCGATACGCAGTATTTT	CASGPVDTQYF
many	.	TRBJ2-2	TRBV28	TGTGCCAGCAGGTTGGGCTATCCCCGCGCGAACACCGGGGAGCTGTTTTTT	CASRLGYPRANTGELFF
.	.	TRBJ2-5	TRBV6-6	TGTGCCAGCAGTGCGACCGAGCGGAGGGGGGTGGAGACCCAGTACTTC	CASSATERRGVETQYF
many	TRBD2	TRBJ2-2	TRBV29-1	TGCAGCGTGGGCGCGGGGGGGAACACCGGGGAGCTGTTTTTT	CSVGAGGNTGELFF
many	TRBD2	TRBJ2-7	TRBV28	TGTGCCAGCAGCCACGGGACTAGCGGCTACGAGCAGTACTTC	CASSHGTSGYEQYF
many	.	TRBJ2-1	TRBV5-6	TGTGCCAGCAGCCCCGCAGGGGGAGGGTTGGCTGAGCAGTTCTTC	CASSPAGGGLAEQFF
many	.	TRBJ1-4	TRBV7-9	TGTGCCAGCAGCCCCCGGGAGACAACTAATGAAAAACTGTTTTTT	CASSPRETTNEKLFF
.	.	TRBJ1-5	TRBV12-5	TGTGCTAGTGGTTTTTCACAGGGAGGTGTCCAGCCCCAGCATTTT	CASGFSQGGVQPQHF
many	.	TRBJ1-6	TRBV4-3	TGCGCCAGCAGCCAAGACGGAACTTATAATTCACCCCTCCACTTT	CASSQDGTYNSPLHF
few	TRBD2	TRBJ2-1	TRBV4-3	TGCGCCAGCAGCCAGTATAGCGGGACCAACAATGAGCAGTTCTTC	CASSQYSGTNNEQFF
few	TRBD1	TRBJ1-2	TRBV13	TGTGCCAGCAGCCCCTGGACAGGGGGCTCCTATGGCTACACCTTC	CASSPWTGGSYGYTF
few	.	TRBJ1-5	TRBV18	TGTGCCAGCTCACCAGCCAACAGCAATCAGCCCCAGCATTTT	CASSPANSNQPQHF
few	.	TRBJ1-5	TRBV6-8	TGTGCCAGCAGCCAACCGGGACAGCCCCAGCATTTT	CASSQPGQPQHF
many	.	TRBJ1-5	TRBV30	TGTGCCTGGAGTCAGGGGAGCAATCAGCCCCAGCATTTT	CAWSQGSNQPQHF
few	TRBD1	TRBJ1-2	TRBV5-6	TGTGCCAGCAGCCTCAGGACAGGGGGCTATGGCTACACCTTC	CASSLRTGGYGYTF
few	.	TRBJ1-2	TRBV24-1	TGTGCCACCAGTGTTATTGAGACAGATGGCTACACCTTC	CATSVIETDGYTF
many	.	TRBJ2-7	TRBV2	TGTGCCAGCATGGGGGGGCACGAGCAGTACTTC	CASMGGHEQYF
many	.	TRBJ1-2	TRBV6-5	TGTGCCAGCAGAAGCCGAGGGGTCTATAACTATGGCTACACCTTC	CASRSRGVYNYGYTF
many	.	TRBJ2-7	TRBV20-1	TGCAGTGCAGCCGGGTTGAAGGACGAGCAGTACTTC	CSAAGLKDEQYF
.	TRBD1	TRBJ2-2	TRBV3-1	TGTGCCAGCAGCCAAGATCAGGGGGCGAAAACCGGGGAGCTGTTTTTT	CASSQDQGAKTGELFF
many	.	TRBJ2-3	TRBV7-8	TGTGCCAGCAGCTCCTCCCCAGATACGCAGTATTTT	CASSSSPDTQYF
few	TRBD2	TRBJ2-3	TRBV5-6	TGTGCCAGCAGCTACCCGGGGCTAGCGGACACAGATACGCAGTATTTT	CASSYPGLADTDTQYF
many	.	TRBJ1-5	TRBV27	TGTGCCAGCAGGGGGGGCGGCAATCAGCCCCAGCATTTT	CASRGGGNQPQHF
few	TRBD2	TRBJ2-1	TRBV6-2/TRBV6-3	TGTGCCAGCAGTTACGGACTAGCCGCCTACAATGAGCAGTTCTTC	CASSYGLAAYNEQFF
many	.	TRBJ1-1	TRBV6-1	TGTGCCAGCAGTGAAAATGGGCTGAACACTGAAGCTTTCTTT	CASSENGLNTEAFF
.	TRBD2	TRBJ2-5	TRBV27	TGTGCCAGCAGTTTATCGACTAGCGGGAGAGCAGAGACCCAGTACTTC	CASSLSTSGRAETQYF
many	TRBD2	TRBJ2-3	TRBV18	TGTGCCAGCTCACCACCTAGCGGGAGAGCAGATACGCAGTATTTT	CASSPPSGRADTQYF
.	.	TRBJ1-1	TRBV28	TGTGCCAGCCTTTCGGGTTACACTGAAGCTTTCTTT	CASLSGYTEAFF
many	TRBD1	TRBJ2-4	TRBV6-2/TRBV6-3	TGTGCCAGCAGCTGGACAGGGGGCATTCAGTACTTC	CASSWTGGIQYF
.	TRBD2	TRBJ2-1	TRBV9	TGTGCCAGCAGCCCTCTTACCCGGACTAGCCATGAGCAGTTCTTC	CASSPLTRTSHEQFF
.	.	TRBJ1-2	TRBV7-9	TGTGCCAGCAGCCCCGACTGGGAGTACTATGGCTACACCTTC	CASSPDWEYYGYTF
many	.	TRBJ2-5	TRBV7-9	TGTGCCAGCAGCTTTCCCTCGCAGGGCCAAGAGACCCAGTACTTC	CASSFPSQGQETQYF
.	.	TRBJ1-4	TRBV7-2	TGTGCCAGCAGCCTATTTGGGGGTACTAATGAAAAACTGTTTTTT	CASSLFGGTNEKLFF
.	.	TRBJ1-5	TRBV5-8	TGTGCCAGCTGGTTGGGTGCAGGGCATCAGCCCCAGCATTTT	CASWLGAGHQPQHF
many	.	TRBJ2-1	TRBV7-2	TGTGCCAGCAGCTTAGGAGTCAGCGAGGGGGATGAGCAGTTCTTC	CASSLGVSEGDEQFF
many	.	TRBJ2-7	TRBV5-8	TGTGCCAGCAGCTTGTTGGGATACGAGCAGTACTTC	CASSLLGYEQYF
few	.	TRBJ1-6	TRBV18	TGTGCCAGCTCACCAAGACAAACAAATTCACCCCTCCACTTT	CASSPRQTNSPLHF
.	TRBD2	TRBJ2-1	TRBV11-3	TGTGCCAGCAGCTCCCGACTAGCGAGAGATGAGCAGTTCTTC	CASSSRLARDEQFF
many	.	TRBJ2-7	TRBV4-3	TGCGCCAGCAGCCAAGATACGGGCGGCGAGCAGTACTTC	CASSQDTGGEQYF
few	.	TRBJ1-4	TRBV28	TGTGCCAGCAGTTTTGATAGACAGTTTAATGAAAAACTGTTTTTT	CASSFDRQFNEKLFF
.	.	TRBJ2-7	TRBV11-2	TGTGCCAGCAGCCATTTAGCGGAGGAGCAGTACTTC	CASSHLAEEQYF
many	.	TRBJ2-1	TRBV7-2	TGTGCCAGCAGCTTAGAAGACGGGACTGCCCCAGATGAGCAGTTCTTC	CASSLEDGTAPDEQFF
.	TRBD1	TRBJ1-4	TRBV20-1	TGCAGTGCTAGAGCCTACAGGGGAGCAACTAATGAAAAACTGTTTTTT	CSARAYRGATNEKLFF
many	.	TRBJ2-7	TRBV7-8	TGTGCCAGCAGCTACTTTACGTCGGGTGCCTACGAGCAGTACTTC	CASSYFTSGAYEQYF
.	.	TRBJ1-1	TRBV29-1	TGCAGCGGGCGGTGGTTCACCGCTGAAGCTTTCTTT	CSGRWFTAEAFF